This TCR beta chain was observed in a study of shared clonotypes between healthy human individuals. V lost 5 bases and J lost 5, with 24 bases in between. The CDR3 is made up of 17 amino acids. The germline V gene has CDR1 SGHAT and CDR2 FQNNGV. Assay: immunoSEQ multiplex PCR; the TCRdb copy retains only in-frame clones and omits some. This sample has some 2 million clones, with roughly 94% found just once. The sequence came from a man in his late teens or twenties in good health. The specimen sequenced was naive CD4+ T cells sorted from blood. Specified subset: CD45RA+ positively selected. The chain joins TRBV11-2 to TRBJ1-2, with D tentatively TRBD1 (5 bases). In DNA, the CDR3 is TGTGCCAGCAGCCAAGACGGGGACGCCGCGTGGAGGTATGGCTACACCTTC. The encoded protein is CASSQDGDAAWRYGYTF. The full variable domain, completed using reference TRBV11-2 and TRBJ1-2, is EAGVAQSPRYKIIEKRQSVAFWCNPISGHATLYWYQQILGQGPKLLIQFQNNGVVDDSQLPKDRFSAERLKGVDSTLKIQPAKLEDSAVYLCASSQDGDAAWRYGYTFGSGTRLTVV.